These 9 T cell receptor beta chains came from one sample sequenced in a study of OX40 agonist ivuxolimab in advanced cancers. Repertoires were generated with immunoSEQ multiplex PCR, while TCRdb's copy carries only in-frame clones and drops some. Of 80,000 or so clones in the sample, 87% are singletons; the top ten hold 0.3% to 0.4%. The material sequenced was CD4+ or CD8+ T cells sorted from blood, taken in a trial of the OX40 agonist ivuxolimab. Receptors were obtained from an adult with an advanced solid tumor such as melanoma, head and neck, liver or kidney cancer.

This sequence joins TRBV29-1 and TRBJ1-2; 7 bases are shared with TRBD1. CDR1 SQVTM and CDR2 ANQGSEA come from the germline V gene. After removal of 5 bases from V and 8 bases from J, the junction contained 8 bases not matched to a gene. The CDR3 sequence is 12 residues long. CDR3 amino acids: CSVPWDSRGYTF. The CDR3 coding sequence is TGCAGCGTTCCCTGGGACAGTCGGGGCTACACCTTC. Variable domain in full (rest from reference TRBV29-1 and TRBJ1-2): SAVISQKPSRDICQRGTSLTIQCQVDSQVTMMFWYRQQPGQSLTLIATANQGSEATYESGFVIDKFPISRPNLTFSTLTVSNMSPEDSSIYLCSVPWDSRGYTFGSGTRLTVV.

The chain joins TRBV10-3 to TRBJ1-3; D gene ambiguous. Germline V gene data show CDR1 as ENHRY and CDR2 as SYGVKD. Trimming removed 4 bases at V and 2 bases at J, with 6 bases between. The CDR3 loop spans 13 amino acids. CDR3 nucleotide sequence: TGTGCCATCAGTGGCTATGCTGGAAACACCATATATTTT. Translation gives CAISGYAGNTIYF.

This clone was picked up one time. V gene TRBV7-2 combines with J gene TRBJ2-1; 8 nucleotides match TRBD2. Looked up from germline, CDR1 is SGHTA and CDR2 is FQGNSA. The CDR3 contains 15 residues. V was pared by 2 bases and J by 5 bases, with 5 bases of the junction left unmatched. CDR3 DNA: TGTGCCAGCAGCTTATTTAGCGGGACAAACAATGAGCAGTTCTTC. Its protein is CASSLFSGTNNEQFF. Supplemented by reference TRBV7-2 and TRBJ2-1, the full variable domain reads GAGVSQSPSNKVTEKGKDVELRCDPISGHTALYWYRQSLGQGLEFLIYFQGNSAPDKSGLPSDRFSAERTGGSVSTLTIQRTQQEDSAVYLCASSLFSGTNNEQFFGPGTRLTVL.

The chain carries TRBV15 and TRBJ1-5, with D possibly TRBD1 on 6 matching bases. Trimming left V 5 bases short and J 7 bases short, with 12 bases between. Germline V gives CDR1 LNHNV, CDR2 YYDKDF (reference sequence). CDR3 length: 13 residues. The CDR3 here is CATSAAGDQPQHF. CDR3 DNA: TGTGCCACCAGCGCGGCAGGGGACCAGCCCCAGCATTTT.

The chain combines TRBV19 with TRBJ2-2, with 8 nucleotides matching TRBD1. The CDR3 is 16 amino acids. Unmatched junction bases numbered 12, after V lost 9 bases and J lost 3 bases. The V gene's germline CDR1 is LNHDA and CDR2 SQIVND (reference sequence). CDR3 DNA sequence: TGTGCCAGCAAGATCAGGGGGCTCGGGTACACCGGGGAGCTGTTTTTT. Protein product: CASKIRGLGYTGELFF.

This chain uses TRBV5-5 with TRBJ2-7; 9 nucleotides align to TRBD1. With 4 bases clipped from V and 5 bases from J, the junction kept 7 bases outside the gene matches. The CDR3 is 14 amino acids. Germline assignment: CDR1 SGHKS and CDR2 YYEKEE (reference sequence). CDR3 bases: TGTGCCAGCAGCCCGACAGGGGGGGTTCACGAGCAGTACTTC. Residues: CASSPTGGVHEQYF.

Only one count was recorded for this clone. The rearrangement uses TRBV7-9 and TRBJ2-4; 7 nucleotides align to TRBD1. V was pared by 6 bases and J by 8 bases, with 13 bases of the junction left unmatched. The CDR3 loop spans 15 amino acids. CDR1 is SEHNR, CDR2 FQNEAQ, per germline (reference sequence). The CDR3 coding sequence is TGTGCCAGCAGTGGACAGGTGGAGAGTGGGGACATTCAGTACTTC. It specifies CASSGQVESGDIQYF.

This clone showed up just a few times. The chain employs TRBV2 and TRBJ1-2, with TRBD1 as a possible D gene (6 bases). The V end lost 6 bases, the J end lost 7 bases, and 21 bases lay between the germline ends. Per the germline V gene, CDR1 is SNHLY and CDR2 is FYNNEI. CDR3 size: 15 residues. The CDR3 is CASRGRGSNRSGYTF. The CDR3 nucleotides are TGTGCCAGCAGGGGCAGGGGATCTAACAGGTCTGGCTACACCTTC.

Only one count was recorded for this clone. This chain joins TRBV7-9 and TRBJ2-7; D is unclear. V was trimmed by 4 bases and J by 7 bases, leaving 5 bases between them. The CDR3 loop spans 10 amino acids. Germline CDR1 is SEHNR and CDR2 is FQNEAQ (reference sequence). The CDR3 region is CASSWNEQYF. CDR3 coding DNA: TGTGCCAGCAGCTGGAATGAGCAGTACTTC.